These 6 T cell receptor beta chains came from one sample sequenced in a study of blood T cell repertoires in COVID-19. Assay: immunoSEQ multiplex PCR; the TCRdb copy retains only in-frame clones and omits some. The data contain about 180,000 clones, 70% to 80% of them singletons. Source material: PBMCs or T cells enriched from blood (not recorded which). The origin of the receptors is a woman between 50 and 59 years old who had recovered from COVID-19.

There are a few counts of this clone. CDR3 sequence reads: CASSDRGRPQHF. The CDR3 DNA follows: TGTGCCAGCAGCGACAGAGGAAGGCCCCAGCATTTT. This chain uses TRBV12-3 or TRBV12-4 with TRBJ1-5; tentatively, D is TRBD1 (5 bases). Trimming cost V 6 bases and J 9 bases, with 12 bases left between them. The CDR3 is 12 amino acids.

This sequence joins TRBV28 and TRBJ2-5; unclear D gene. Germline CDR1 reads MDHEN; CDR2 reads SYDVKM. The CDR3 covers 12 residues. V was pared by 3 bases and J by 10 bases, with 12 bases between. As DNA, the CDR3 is TGTGCCAGCAGTTTTGGCCAAACCAGCCAGTACTTC. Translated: CASSFGQTSQYF.

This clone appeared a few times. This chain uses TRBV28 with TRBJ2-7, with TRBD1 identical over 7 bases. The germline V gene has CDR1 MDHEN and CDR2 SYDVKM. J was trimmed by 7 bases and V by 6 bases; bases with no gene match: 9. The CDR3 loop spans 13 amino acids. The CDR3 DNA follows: TGTGCCAGCAGGCCTACAGGGGTCAGGGAGCAGTACTTC. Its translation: CASRPTGVREQYF.

DNA of the CDR3: TGTGCCAGCAGCACCAAGAAGGAATGGGACAGGACCTACGTTCGGGAAAAACTGTTTTTT. Translated: CASSTKKEWDRTYVREKLFF. V and J are TRBV3-1 (or the pseudogene TRBV3-2) and TRBJ1-4; 8 bases fit TRBD1. The ends lost 5 bases at V and 8 bases at J; junction bases unmatched: 25. The CDR3 is made up of 20 amino acids. In germline, CDR1 is LGHDT, CDR2 YNNKEL (reference sequence).

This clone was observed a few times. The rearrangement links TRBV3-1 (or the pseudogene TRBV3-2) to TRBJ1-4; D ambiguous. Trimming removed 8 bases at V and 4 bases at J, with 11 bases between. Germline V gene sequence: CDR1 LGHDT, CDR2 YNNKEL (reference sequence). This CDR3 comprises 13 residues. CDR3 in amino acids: CASARLGNEKLFF. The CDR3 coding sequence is TGTGCCAGCGCTAGGTTGGGTAATGAAAAACTGTTTTTT.

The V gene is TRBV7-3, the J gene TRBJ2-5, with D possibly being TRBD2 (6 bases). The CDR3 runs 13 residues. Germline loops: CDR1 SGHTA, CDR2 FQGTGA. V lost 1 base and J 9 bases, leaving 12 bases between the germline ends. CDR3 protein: CASSLIGGEAQYF. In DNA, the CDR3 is TGTGCCAGCAGCTTAATAGGCGGGGAAGCCCAGTACTTC.